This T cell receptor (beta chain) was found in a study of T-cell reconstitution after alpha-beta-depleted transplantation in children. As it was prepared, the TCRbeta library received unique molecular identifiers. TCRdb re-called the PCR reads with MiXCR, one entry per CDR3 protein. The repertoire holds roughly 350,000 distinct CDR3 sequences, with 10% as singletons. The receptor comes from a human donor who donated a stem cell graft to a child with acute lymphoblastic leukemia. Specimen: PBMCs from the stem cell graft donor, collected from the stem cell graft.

CDR3 in DNA: TGTGCCAGCAGTGATCCCGGCTCCACGTTCTACATTTCGGACAATGAGCAGTTCTTC. Its translation: CASSDPGSTFYISDNEQFF. The chain employs TRBV6-1 and TRBJ2-1; D gene uncertain. The CDR3 covers 19 residues. Looked up from germline, CDR1 is MNHNS and CDR2 is SASEGT. V lost 3 bases and J lost 5, with 26 bases in between.